This TCR beta chain was sequenced for a study of naive and memory T cell subsets. This clonotype was observed a few times. Mismatch with germline at one junction end may stem from a read error. Treatment in this sample: skin biopsy from PPD injection site in Mantoux-positive individual. An oligonucleotide containing a UMI was ligated to the 3' end of TCR cDNA. The SP2 primer and nested alpha and beta constant region primers amplified ligated cDNA in four rounds. One entry per CDR3 protein results from TCRdb running MiXCR on the UMI-ligation and nested PCR reads. The sample lists tens of thousands of distinct CDR3 sequences; 6.5% to 8% were seen once. Germline CDR1 reads SGDLS; CDR2 reads YYNGEE. The CDR3 totals 13 residues.

V and J are TRBV9 and TRBJ2-3; D not certain. The material was skin, obtained from a tuberculin skin test site. The receptor was isolated from an adult in good health. The CDR3 loop reads CASGVETPDTQYF. CDR3 nucleotide sequence: TGTGCCAGCGGCGTAGAGACCCCAGATACGCAGTATTTT.